One sample yielded the 22 T cell receptor beta chains listed below, sequenced in a study of T-cell memory formation after mild COVID-19. Each CDR3 protein is one row after TCRdb ran MiXCR on the 5' RACE reads. The sample contains some 440,000 distinct CDR3 sequences, about 23% of which appear only once. Sequenced: PBMCs or a T cell subset sorted from them (not recorded which). Receptor source: an adult woman who had mild COVID-19 (a few samples of this study predate the infection). Cell type and time point are not known.

The chain has TRBV19 and TRBJ1-1; D not certain. With 3 bases removed from V and 4 bases from J, the gap between germline ends came to 15 bases. The CDR3 extends over 15 amino acids. The germline V gene encodes CDR1 LNHDA and CDR2 SQIVND (reference sequence). CDR3 sequence reads: CASSMTRYRITEAFF. The CDR3 region has the DNA TGTGCCAGTAGTATGACAAGATACAGAATCACTGAAGCTTTCTTT.

V usage is TRBV6-2 or TRBV6-3 and J usage is TRBJ2-7; 10 bases fit TRBD2. The CDR3 loop spans 18 amino acids. Germline V gene lookup returns CDR1 MNHEY and CDR2 SVGEGT. Trimming removed 5 bases from V and 0 bases from J; junction bases left unmatched: 13. CDR3 sequence: CASSGSSGSSLYSYEQYF. The CDR3 bases are TGTGCCAGCAGTGGTTCTAGCGGGAGCTCCCTCTACTCCTACGAGCAGTACTTC.

The sample holds a few counts of this clonotype. The chain recombines TRBV7-6 with TRBJ1-4; perhaps TRBD1 as D (6 bases). The CDR3 is 18 amino acids. Germline V gives CDR1 SGHVS, CDR2 FNYEAQ. Trimming removed 5 bases at V and 3 bases at J, with 22 bases between. The CDR3 nucleotides are TGTGCCAGCAGCCGGCGGACAACAGGGCCGGTGGCTAATGAAAAACTGTTTTTT. This encodes CASSRRTTGPVANEKLFF.

This clonotype has ten or more counts. The V call is TRBV7-3, the J call TRBJ2-3, with 10 bases matching TRBD2. This CDR3 region has 15 residues. The V gene's germline CDR1 is SGHTA and CDR2 FQGTGA. V was pared by 5 bases and J by 1 base, with 3 bases of the junction left unmatched. For the CDR3, the DNA is TGTGCCAGCAGCCCCGGGACTAGCGGCACAGATACGCAGTATTTT. Translated, it gives CASSPGTSGTDTQYF.

The rearrangement links TRBV6-5 to TRBJ1-1; D gene uncertain. The CDR3 contains 13 residues. Per germline, CDR1 MNHEY and CDR2 SVGAGI. The V gene lost 0 bases and the J gene lost 2 bases, with 4 bases spanning the gap. CDR3 coding DNA: TGTGCCAGCAGTTACTCGGTTAACACTGAAGCTTTCTTT. Amino acid sequence: CASSYSVNTEAFF.

This clonotype was detected only a few times. The rearrangement uses TRBV14 and TRBJ2-1; TRBD2 is a possible D gene (7 bases). The germline gives CDR1 SGHDN, CDR2 FVKESK. The CDR3 is 16 amino acids. V lost 1 base and J 9 bases, leaving 19 bases between the germline ends. CDR3 sequence reads: CASSQGGRGAAGEQFF. In DNA form, the CDR3 reads TGTGCCAGCAGCCAAGGTGGACGGGGGGCCGCCGGTGAGCAGTTCTTC.

This rearrangement joins TRBV21-1 to TRBJ1-6. TRBV21-1 is a pseudogene segment. The CDR3 sequence is 14 residues long. The CDR3 nucleotides are TGTGCCAGCAGCAAAGCGCGCGTATTTTCACCCCTCCACTTT. Translating gives CASSKARVFSPLHF.

The chain recombines TRBV29-1 with TRBJ1-5; weak D call: TRBD1 (5 bases). V shed 7 bases and J shed 0 bases, with 7 bases lying between them. This CDR3 is 12 amino acids long. The germline gives CDR1 SQVTM, CDR2 ANQGSEA. CDR3 coding DNA: TGCAGCGCCAGGGTTAGCAATCAGCCCCAGCATTTT. Residues: CSARVSNQPQHF.

This chain joins TRBV7-8 and TRBJ2-1, with a weak D call TRBD2 (7 bases). Germline lookup yields CDR1 SGHVS and CDR2 FQNEAQ. This CDR3 comprises 15 residues. Trimming shortened V by 1 base and J by 8 bases, and 15 bases separated the two germline ends. The CDR3: CASSLEGGGTYEQFF. For the CDR3, the DNA is TGTGCCAGCAGCTTAGAGGGGGGGGGCACGTATGAGCAGTTCTTC.

This clonotype was picked up a small number of times. The chain is built from TRBV3-1 and TRBJ2-1, with 9 positions matching TRBD2. The CDR3 is 15 residues long. CDR1 and CDR2 from the germline V gene are LGHDT and YNNKEL (reference sequence). V was pared by 2 bases and J by 7 bases, with 6 bases of the junction left unmatched. The CDR3 loop is CASSQNSGSRNEQFF. The CDR3 DNA follows: TGTGCCAGCAGCCAAAATAGCGGGAGTCGTAATGAGCAGTTCTTC.

The CDR3 nucleotides read TGTGCCAGCAGAGAGTACCGTATAAATGAGCAGTTCTTC. Its protein product is CASREYRINEQFF. The rearrangement joins TRBV7-2 to TRBJ2-1; the D is unclear. The CDR3 extends over 13 amino acids. V was cut by 6 bases and J by 7 bases, with 13 bases left in between. Germline V gene sequence: CDR1 SGHTA, CDR2 FQGNSA.

The chain combines TRBV12-3 or TRBV12-4 with TRBJ2-7; D is tentatively TRBD1 or TRBD2 (5 bases each). The CDR3 is 15 amino acids. The V end was cut by 7 bases, the J end by 4 bases, with 20 bases between. The CDR3 DNA sequence: TGTGCCAGCAAGCCTGGGGACGGCCTTTTTTACGAGCAGTACTTC. Its protein product is CASKPGDGLFYEQYF.

A few counts support this clonotype. V is TRBV6-2 or TRBV6-3 and J is TRBJ1-1; 9 nucleotides line up with TRBD1. The junction had 6 bases not matched to a gene; V was cut back by 4 bases and J by 0 bases. This CDR3 has 16 amino acids. Germline-derived CDR1 and CDR2 are MNHEY and SVGEGT. The CDR3 region has the DNA TGTGCCAGCAGTTCCCCCGGGACAGGGATGAACACTGAAGCTTTCTTT. Translating it yields CASSSPGTGMNTEAFF.

This sequence joins TRBV10-3 and TRBJ1-2; D is unclear. Germline V gene data show CDR1 as ENHRY and CDR2 as SYGVKD. V was pared by 6 bases and J by 4 bases, with 6 bases between. The CDR3 spans 11 residues. The CDR3 is CAISRGYGYTF. The CDR3 DNA reads TGTGCCATCAGCCGGGGCTATGGCTACACCTTC.

The chain joins TRBV27 to TRBJ2-1; D may be TRBD1 or TRBD2 (5 bases each). The CDR3 is made up of 14 amino acids. Trimming removed 8 bases from V and 8 bases from J, with 19 bases in between. Germline CDR1 is MNHEY and CDR2 is SMNVEV (reference sequence). DNA of the CDR3: TGTGCCAGCGCCTTGCTATGGGGGTACGATGAGCAGTTCTTC. Translating gives CASALLWGYDEQFF.

Details on this clonotype: The junction departs from germline at one end; a sequencing error may be responsible. The gene calls are TRBV14 and TRBJ2-5; possibly TRBD1 for D (6 bases). The CDR3 is made up of 13 amino acids. CDR1 is SGHDN and CDR2 is FVKESK in the germline V gene. The CDR3 loop reads CASSQVTTGHLIF. The DNA for the CDR3 is TGTGCCAGCAGCCAAGTCACGACGGGACACCTCATCTTC.

In its sample, this clonotype was seen a few times. The chain links TRBV5-1 to TRBJ2-3; 12 positions agree with TRBD2. V shed 4 bases and J 1 base; nucleotides not matched to a gene: 7. Germline V CDR1 and CDR2: SGHRS, YFSETQ. The CDR3 contains 17 residues. In DNA form, the CDR3 reads TGCGCCAGCAGCCGGGCCGGACTAGCGGGGCGCACAGATACGCAGTATTTT. Its protein product is CASSRAGLAGRTDTQYF.

This clonotype was picked up many times. The chain is built from TRBV7-9 and TRBJ2-7; 8 nucleotides agree with TRBD2. The CDR3 length is 11 residues. Germline CDR1 reads SEHNR; CDR2 reads FQNEAQ (reference sequence). Trimming cost V 6 bases and J 5 bases; bases outside gene matches: 0. The CDR3 protein is CASRRGDEQYF. The CDR3 nucleotides are TGTGCCAGCAGGCGGGGGGACGAGCAGTACTTC.

J is TRBJ1-5 and V is TRBV6-5, with 8 nucleotides matching TRBD1. CDR3 length equals 16 residues. Germline V gene sequence: CDR1 MNHEY, CDR2 SVGAGI. V shed 6 bases, J shed 0 bases, and the junction held 7 bases outside the gene matches. CDR3 region: CASSRTGPYSNQPQHF. In DNA form, the CDR3 reads TGTGCCAGCAGCCGGACAGGGCCTTATAGCAATCAGCCCCAGCATTTT.

The chain is built from TRBV12-3 or TRBV12-4 and TRBJ2-7; 8 nucleotides agree with TRBD2. The V and J ends lost 5 bases and 5 bases, in that order; junction bases with no gene match: 11. This CDR3 is 15 amino acids long. The CDR3, as DNA: TGTGCCAGCAGTGGAGCGGGAGCCTTCGTTCACGAGCAGTACTTC. Amino acid sequence: CASSGAGAFVHEQYF.

This clonotype has more than one count but fewer than ten. This chain uses TRBV27 with TRBJ2-1, with D unresolved. The CDR3 length is 17 residues. Trimming stripped 3 bases from V and 4 bases from J, with 19 bases between. Germline CDR1 and CDR2: MNHEY and SMNVEV (reference sequence). The CDR3 protein is CASSLFFSFRGYNEQFF. The DNA of the CDR3 is TGTGCCAGCAGTTTGTTTTTTAGCTTCCGAGGTTACAATGAGCAGTTCTTC.

The genes are TRBV5-5 and TRBJ2-5, with 8 bases that match TRBD2. The CDR3 loop spans 16 amino acids. The J segment lost 5 bases and the V segment lost 7 bases, leaving 16 bases of the junction unmatched. Germline V gives CDR1 SGHKS, CDR2 YYEKEE (reference sequence). The CDR3 reads CASSPPTGGAGETQYF. The CDR3 DNA follows: TGTGCCAGCTCCCCTCCTACCGGGGGGGCTGGGGAGACCCAGTACTTC. Full variable domain (rest looked up from reference TRBV5-5 and TRBJ2-5): DAGVTQSPTHLIKTRGQQVTLRCSPISGHKSVSWYQQVLGQGPQFIFQYYEKEERGRGNFPDRFSARQFPNYSSELNVNALLLGDSALYLCASSPPTGGAGETQYFGPGTRLLVL.